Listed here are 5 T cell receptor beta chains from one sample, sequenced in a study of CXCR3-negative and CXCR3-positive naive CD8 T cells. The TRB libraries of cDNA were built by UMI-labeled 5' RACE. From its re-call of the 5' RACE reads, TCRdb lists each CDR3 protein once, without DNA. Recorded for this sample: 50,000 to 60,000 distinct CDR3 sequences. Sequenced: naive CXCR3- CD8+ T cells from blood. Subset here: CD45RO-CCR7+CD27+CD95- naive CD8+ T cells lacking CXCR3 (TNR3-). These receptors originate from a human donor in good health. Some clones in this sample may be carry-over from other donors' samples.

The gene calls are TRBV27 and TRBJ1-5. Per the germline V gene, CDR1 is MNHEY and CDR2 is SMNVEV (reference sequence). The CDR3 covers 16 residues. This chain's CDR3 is CASSSLDGGSNQPQHF.

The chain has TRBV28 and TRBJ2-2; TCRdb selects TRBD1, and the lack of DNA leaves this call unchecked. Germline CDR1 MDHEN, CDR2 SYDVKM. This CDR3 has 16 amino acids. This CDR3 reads CASSSPGTGGDRELFF. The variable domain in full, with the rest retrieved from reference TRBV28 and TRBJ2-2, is DVKVTQSSRYLVKRTGEKVFLECVQDMDHENMFWYRQDPGLGLRLIYFSYDVKMKEKGDIPEGYSVSREKKERFSLILESASTNQTSMYLCASSSPGTGGDRELFFGEGSRLTVL.

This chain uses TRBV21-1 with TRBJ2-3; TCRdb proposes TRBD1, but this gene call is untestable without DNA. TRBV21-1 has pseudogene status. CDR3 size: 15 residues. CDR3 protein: CASSKDRGFQDTQYF.

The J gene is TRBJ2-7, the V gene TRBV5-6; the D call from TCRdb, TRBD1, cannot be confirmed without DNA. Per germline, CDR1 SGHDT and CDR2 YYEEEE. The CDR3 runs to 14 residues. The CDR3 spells CASSLTGGLYEQYF.

The CDR3 sequence is CASRDFPNTGELFF. The V and J genes are TRBV14 and TRBJ2-2. This CDR3 has 14 residues. Germline V gives CDR1 SGHDN, CDR2 FVKESK.